The rows below give T cell receptor beta chains drawn from one sample of a study of blood T cells in healthy people across ages. TCRdb re-analysed the 5' RACE reads in MiXCR, keeping a single row per CDR3 protein. This sample yields about 650,000 distinct CDR3 sequences, of which about 50% are seen a single time; approximately 15% belongs to the top ten. Sequencing was carried out using blood. The source of these receptors is an elderly woman in good health. Each CDR3 is given with its conserved first and last residue. The D gene is left open where the match is weak. Clone sizes are given selectively: once, few, many, or a class where the clone is expanded.

CDR3 length	clone size	D gene	J gene	V gene	CDR3 protein	CDR3 DNA
15	many	.	TRBJ2-2	TRBV2	CASLTGTLGAGELFF	TGTGCCAGCCTAACCGGGACCTTGGGAGCCGGGGAGCTGTTTTTT
16	.	.	TRBJ2-1	TRBV18	CASSPPAVRIMNEQFF	TGTGCCAGCTCACCACCGGCCGTTAGGATTATGAATGAGCAGTTCTTC
13	few	TRBD1	TRBJ2-7	TRBV5-1	CASSSQGDGEQYF	TGCGCCAGCAGCTCCCAGGGGGATGGTGAGCAGTACTTC
14	few	.	TRBJ2-2	TRBV29-1	CSVEGWGRTGELFF	TGCAGCGTTGAAGGGTGGGGTAGGACCGGGGAGCTGTTTTTT
15	.	TRBD1	TRBJ1-1	TRBV2	CASSGDRGRSTEAFF	TGTGCCAGCAGTGGGGACAGGGGGCGCAGCACTGAAGCTTTCTTT
15	many	.	TRBJ2-5	TRBV24-1	CATSDPRTRGETQYF	TGTGCCACCAGTGATCCACGCACTAGGGGAGAGACCCAGTACTTC
15	.	.	TRBJ2-7	TRBV14	CASSQETPRDNEQYF	TGTGCCAGCAGCCAAGAAACCCCACGGGACAATGAGCAGTACTTC
16	.	TRBD2	TRBJ2-5	TRBV5-1	CASSVGTSGGYVTQYF	TGCGCCAGCAGCGTGGGGACTAGCGGGGGATATGTGACCCAGTACTTC
17	.	TRBD2	TRBJ2-5	TRBV27	CASSYRRLAGIQETQYF	TGTGCCAGCAGCTATCGCAGACTAGCGGGCATCCAAGAGACCCAGTACTTC
15	.	.	TRBJ2-7	TRBV28	CASSYQGGHNYEQYF	TGTGCCAGCAGTTACCAGGGAGGCCACAACTACGAGCAGTACTTC
12	.	TRBD1	TRBJ1-2	TRBV2	CASKRDSYGYTF	TGTGCCAGCAAACGGGACAGCTATGGCTACACCTTC
14	once	.	TRBJ1-2	TRBV29-1	CSVEMGLANYGYTF	TGCAGCGTTGAGATGGGGTTAGCTAACTATGGCTACACCTTC
14	few	.	TRBJ2-7	TRBV29-1	CSVFAGQNTYEQYF	TGCAGCGTCTTCGCGGGACAGAATACCTACGAGCAGTACTTC
15	many	.	TRBJ2-6	TRBV5-1	CASSLGNSGANVLTF	TGCGCCAGCAGCTTGGGCAACTCTGGGGCCAACGTCCTGACTTTC
14	few	.	TRBJ2-1	TRBV20-1	CNAQAGKVITEQFF	TGCAATGCGCAAGCAGGGAAGGTGATTACTGAGCAGTTCTTC
14	.	.	TRBJ2-3	TRBV7-2	CASSLGGSLDTQYF	TGTGCCAGCAGCTTAGGGGGTAGTTTGGATACGCAGTATTTT
14	.	TRBD2	TRBJ2-1	TRBV5-1	CATRLAVTYNEQFF	TGCGCCACGAGACTAGCGGTCACCTACAATGAGCAGTTCTTC
12	.	.	TRBJ2-3	TRBV15	CATSTRTDTQYF	TGTGCCACCAGCACACGCACAGATACGCAGTATTTT
13	once	.	TRBJ2-5	TRBV15	CATSRVGAKTQYF	TGTGCCACCAGCAGAGTTGGGGCAAAGACCCAGTACTTC
18	few	TRBD1	TRBJ1-2	TRBV4-1	CASSQVVTGDLYNYGYTF	TGCGCCAGCAGCCAAGTGGTGACAGGGGACTTATATAACTATGGCTACACCTTC
12	many	TRBD2	TRBJ2-2	TRBV6-5	CGEGRRTGELFF	TGTGGGGAGGGCCGAAGGACCGGGGAGCTGTTTTTT
16	many	TRBD1	TRBJ2-1	TRBV11-2	CASSFRLGQGDNEQFF	TGTGCCAGCAGTTTTCGCTTGGGACAGGGGGACAATGAGCAGTTCTTC
19	.	TRBD1	TRBJ2-7	TRBV14	CASSSEGTGAPLSYNEQYF	TGTGCCAGCAGTAGTGAGGGGACAGGGGCCCCCCTCTCCTACAATGAGCAGTACTTC
15	.	.	TRBJ2-5	TRBV2	CASSVDRRRPETQYF	TGTGCCAGCAGTGTTGACAGGCGGCGCCCAGAGACCCAGTACTTC
15	few	.	TRBJ1-4	TRBV12-3/TRBV12-4	CASRPRGGTNEKLFF	TGTGCCAGCAGGCCCCGCGGGGGAACTAATGAAAAACTGTTTTTT
13	few	.	TRBJ2-4	TRBV28	CASGWPNKNIQYF	TGTGCCAGCGGCTGGCCCAACAAAAACATTCAGTACTTC
19	many	.	TRBJ2-3	TRBV6-6	CASSYSLASRTPSTDTQYF	TGTGCCAGCAGTTACTCGTTGGCTAGTCGTACTCCTAGCACAGATACGCAGTATTTT
13	.	TRBD1	TRBJ2-7	TRBV29-1	CSATGTGQAEQYF	TGCAGCGCGACAGGGACAGGGCAGGCCGAGCAGTACTTC
16	few	.	TRBJ2-3	TRBV9	CASSASGGGLPDTRYF	TGTGCCAGCAGCGCGTCAGGGGGGGGACTCCCTGATACGCGGTATTTT
17	few	.	TRBJ1-5	TRBV6-2/TRBV6-3	CASSYSVDTNSNQPQHF	TGTGCCAGCAGTTACTCTGTTGACACGAATAGCAATCAGCCCCAGCATTTT
9	.	.	TRBJ1-5	TRBV28	CATSQPQHF	TGTGCCACCAGTCAGCCCCAGCATTTT
15	few	TRBD2	TRBJ2-3	TRBV2	CASSGPAGQTDTQYF	TGTGCCAGCAGTGGTCCAGCGGGGCAGACAGATACGCAGTATTTT
17	.	TRBD2	TRBJ2-3	TRBV7-6	CASSLYPSGSITDTQYF	TGTGCCAGCAGCTTATACCCCAGCGGGAGTATCACAGATACGCAGTATTTT
18	.	.	TRBJ1-6	TRBV7-9	CASSQQDPGQFPDSPLHF	TGTGCCAGCAGCCAACAAGATCCCGGACAGTTCCCAGATTCACCCCTCCACTTT
15	.	.	TRBJ2-5	TRBV29-1	CSVPSGRGFDNEQYF	TGCAGCGTCCCCTCGGGCAGGGGTTTTGACAATGAGCAGTACTTC
15	.	.	TRBJ2-1	TRBV3-1	CASSLTGRGPNEQFF	TGTGCCAGCAGCCTGACAGGGAGGGGACCCAATGAGCAGTTCTTC
16	.	.	TRBJ2-5	TRBV12-3/TRBV12-4	CASSPYRRTSKETQYF	TGTGCCAGCAGCCCTTACCGCCGGACGTCGAAAGAGACCCAGTACTTC